This T cell receptor (beta chain) was observed in a study of OX40 agonist ivuxolimab in advanced cancers. Looking at the study overall: Patients were treated with ivuxolimab, an agonistic anti-OX40 (CD134) antibody. Patients enrolled in dose escalation were diagnosed with hepatocellular carcinoma, melanoma, renal cell or head and neck cancer.

The CDR3 runs to 13 residues. Deletions cut 2 bases from V and 0 bases from J, with 4 bases between. The germline V gene encodes CDR1 MNHEY and CDR2 SVGAGI. Assay used: immunoSEQ multiplex PCR; TCRdb lists only in-frame clones, some missing. The table shows under 60,000 clones, with 90% to 95% occurring only once. This TCR derives from an adult with an advanced solid tumor such as melanoma, head and neck, liver or kidney cancer. This chain connects TRBV6-5 to TRBJ1-1, with no clear D. The sequencing here drew on CD4+ or CD8+ T cells sorted from blood, taken in a trial of the OX40 agonist ivuxolimab. The CDR3 bases are TGTGCCAGCAGTTACCGACTGAACACTGAAGCTTTCTTT. Translating gives CASSYRLNTEAFF.